Included here is one T cell receptor (beta chain) sequence, with context. This specimen belongs to a study of T cell clusters in autoimmune cytopenias. Germline CDR1 SEHNR, CDR2 FQNEAQ (reference sequence). The CDR3 runs to 12 residues. One tube held mixed TRB-A and TRB-B primer pools for touch-down PCR. TCRdb reprocessed the multiplex PCR reads, with one entry per CDR3 protein and no DNA. This sample carries roughly 7,000 distinct CDR3 sequences, with around 4.8% going to the ten biggest clones. Each sample's input was roughly 270 ng genomic DNA, about 38,000 genome equivalents. The same data also contributed to another study, on T cell repertoires in aging, cancer and after chemotherapy.

The chain carries TRBV7-9 and TRBJ2-1; with no DNA, the TCRdb D assignment of TRBD2 cannot be verified. Source material: peripheral blood. The clonotype was recovered from a human donor in good health. This CDR3 reads CASVSRLNEQFF.